The 24 T cell receptor beta chains listed next were all sequenced from one sample in a study of shared clonotypes between healthy human individuals. Some clones are missing from TCRdb's copy, which holds only in-frame ones; the method was immunoSEQ multiplex PCR. The sample holds 2,500,000 or so clones, 80% to 95% seen once. Sequencing used naive CD4+ T cells from PBMCs. Noted subset: CD45RA+ positively selected. The receptors were sampled from a man in his late teens or twenties in good health. Some clones in this sample may be carry-over from other donors' samples.

The chain employs TRBV7-2 and TRBJ2-7; 7 bases are a match to TRBD1. V shed 4 bases and J 6 bases; nucleotides not matched to a gene: 9. Germline V gene data show CDR1 as SGHTA and CDR2 as FQGNSA. The CDR3 length is 14 residues. The CDR3: CASSSRTGMGEQYF. The DNA for the CDR3 is TGTGCCAGCAGCTCACGGACAGGAATGGGCGAGCAGTACTTC.

The chain employs TRBV7-9 and TRBJ1-4; 7 bases map to TRBD1. The J segment lost 4 bases and the V segment lost 4 bases, leaving 3 bases of the junction unmatched. This CDR3 contains 14 residues. Germline CDR1 and CDR2: SEHNR and FQNEAQ (reference sequence). The CDR3: CASSSGTVNEKLFF. CDR3 coding DNA: TGTGCCAGCAGCTCCGGGACAGTTAATGAAAAACTGTTTTTT.

The gene calls are TRBV5-4 and TRBJ2-7; 8 bases line up with TRBD2. The CDR3 extends over 13 amino acids. Trimming took 10 bases from V and 5 from J; bases not matched to a gene: 11. The germline V gene encodes CDR1 SGHNT and CDR2 YYREEE (reference sequence). CDR3 coding DNA: TGTGCCCGCGTCGGGAGGGCCTGGAACGAGCAGTACTTC. This sequence encodes CARVGRAWNEQYF.

V is TRBV5-1 and J is TRBJ1-2; 7 nucleotides match TRBD1. The germline CDR1 and CDR2 sequences are SGHRS and YFSETQ. Losses at the gene ends were 4 bases for V and 5 bases for J; bases not matched to a gene: 11. The CDR3 spans 15 residues. The CDR3 nucleotides are TGCGCCAGCAGCGCGTTCGAGGGGGCGCGGTATGGCTACACCTTC. It codes for CASSAFEGARYGYTF.

V is TRBV10-3 and J is TRBJ2-3, with 7 bases lining up with TRBD1. The germline V gene has CDR1 ENHRY and CDR2 SYGVKD. J lost 1 base, V lost 5 bases, and 9 bases had no gene match. The CDR3 consists of 16 residues. CDR3 region: CAISRGQAYRTDTQYF. The CDR3, as DNA: TGTGCCATCAGTAGAGGACAGGCCTACCGCACAGATACGCAGTATTTT.

This chain joins TRBV19 and TRBJ1-5; 7 nucleotides align to TRBD1. The CDR3 runs 18 residues. The junction had 14 bases not matched to a gene; V was cut back by 6 bases and J by 0 bases. Germline-derived CDR1 and CDR2 are LNHDA and SQIVND (reference sequence). CDR3 bases: TGTGCCAGTAGATTGGACAGGCAAGAGGGTTATAGCAATCAGCCCCAGCATTTT. Protein product: CASRLDRQEGYSNQPQHF.

The V gene is TRBV5-1, the J gene TRBJ1-2, with 9 bases fitting TRBD1. Germline V gives CDR1 SGHRS, CDR2 YFSETQ. Germline trimming cut 4 bases from V and 3 bases from J; bases unmatched to any gene: 7. CDR3 length: 15 amino acids. CDR3 in amino acids: CASSAYRGLDYGYTF. As DNA, the CDR3 is TGCGCCAGCAGCGCATACAGGGGGCTCGACTATGGCTACACCTTC.

The rearrangement joins TRBV6-6 to TRBJ1-2, with TRBD1 matching over 9 bases. Unmatched junction bases numbered 12, after V lost 6 bases and J lost 4 bases. The CDR3 has 16 residues. In germline, CDR1 is MNHNY, CDR2 SVGAGI (reference sequence). The CDR3 region has the DNA TGTGCCAGCAGCGCTAAAGGGACAGGGACTCCCTATGGCTACACCTTC. It translates to CASSAKGTGTPYGYTF.

The V and J genes are TRBV2 and TRBJ2-5; 8 bases are a match to TRBD1. The CDR3 length is 14 residues. Germline CDR1 and CDR2: SNHLY and FYNNEI. V trimming: 5 bases; J trimming: 6 bases; junction bases outside the gene matches: 8. CDR3 residues: CASSKTGVQKTQYF. Written as DNA, the CDR3 is TGTGCCAGCAGTAAGACAGGGGTCCAGAAGACCCAGTACTTC.

This CDR3 is CASSYKQGDTGELFF. As DNA, the CDR3 is TGTGCCAGCAGTTACAAACAGGGTGACACCGGGGAGCTGTTTTTT. V gene TRBV6-5 combines with J gene TRBJ2-2; maybe TRBD1 (6 bases). The CDR3 runs to 15 residues. The V end lost 2 bases, the J end lost 3 bases, and 10 bases lay between the germline ends. Germline V gene data show CDR1 as MNHEY and CDR2 as SVGAGI.

The chain is built from TRBV29-1 and TRBJ2-1; D gene unclear. V shed 0 bases and J shed 9 bases, with 12 bases lying between them. Germline lookup yields CDR1 SQVTM and CDR2 ANQGSEA. The CDR3 is 13 amino acids. The CDR3 DNA is TGCAGCGTTGAAGATCCCGGGCCGGTTGAGCAGTTCTTC. It encodes CSVEDPGPVEQFF.

The V gene is TRBV5-1, the J gene TRBJ1-2; D is possibly TRBD1 (5 bases). V lost 4 bases and J 8 bases, leaving 12 bases between the germline ends. The CDR3 loop spans 12 amino acids. The V gene's germline CDR1 is SGHRS and CDR2 YFSETQ. The CDR3 nucleotides read TGCGCCAGCAGCCTAGGGGAACACGGCTACACCTTC. Protein product: CASSLGEHGYTF.

The V and J genes are TRBV19 and TRBJ2-7; no definite D call. Trimming cost V 5 bases and J 2 bases, with 10 bases left between them. In germline, CDR1 is LNHDA, CDR2 SQIVND (reference sequence). This CDR3 has 13 residues. CDR3 protein: CASSPAGAYEQYF. DNA for the CDR3: TGTGCCAGTAGTCCGGCCGGCGCCTACGAGCAGTACTTC.

The rearrangement links TRBV7-2 to TRBJ2-3, with D uncertain. The V end lost 1 base, the J end lost 10 bases, and 18 bases lay between the germline ends. Germline lookup yields CDR1 SGHTA and CDR2 FQGNSA. The CDR3 is 15 amino acids. Here the CDR3 DNA reads TGTGCCAGCAGCTTAGTGTCCCCCCGTTCGGGCGCGCAGTATTTT. Its protein product is CASSLVSPRSGAQYF.

V gene TRBV4-1 combines with J gene TRBJ2-2; D perhaps matches TRBD2 (6 bases). Germline V lookup: CDR1 MGHRA, CDR2 YSYEKL. The CDR3 runs 14 residues. V shed 5 bases and J shed 2 bases, with 9 bases lying between them. This chain's CDR3 is CASSAGPNTGELFF. The DNA for the CDR3 is TGCGCCAGCAGCGCGGGGCCTAACACCGGGGAGCTGTTTTTT.

V gene TRBV19 combines with J gene TRBJ2-5; TRBD1 aligns across 9 bases. This CDR3 comprises 14 residues. Trimming at V came to 6 bases and at J to 1 base, leaving 3 bases not matched to a gene. Germline V gene lookup returns CDR1 LNHDA and CDR2 SQIVND (reference sequence). The CDR3 nucleotides are TGTGCCAGTAGAACAGGGGGCGGCCAAGAGACCCAGTACTTC. Protein product: CASRTGGGQETQYF.

The chain employs TRBV7-2 and TRBJ2-5; D is uncertain. Germline CDR1 is SGHTA and CDR2 is FQGNSA. Trimming cost V 8 bases and J 5 bases, with 15 bases left between them. This CDR3 contains 13 residues. The CDR3 loop is CASHDTFDETQYF. For the CDR3, the DNA is TGTGCCAGCCATGACACGTTTGACGAGACCCAGTACTTC.

The chain uses TRBV5-8 and TRBJ2-7, with 13 bases that match TRBD2. CDR3 size: 16 residues. V trimming: 1 base; J trimming: 3 bases; junction bases outside the gene matches: 4. Germline-derived CDR1 and CDR2 are SGHTS and YDEGEE. The CDR3 reads CASSLSGTSGDYEQYF. The CDR3 DNA follows: TGTGCCAGCAGCTTGAGTGGGACTAGCGGGGACTACGAGCAGTACTTC.

The rearrangement joins TRBV5-1 to TRBJ1-4, with D perhaps matching TRBD1 (6 bases). The CDR3 has 15 amino acids. Trimming took 0 bases from V and 6 from J, leaving 12 bases between them. The germline gives CDR1 SGHRS, CDR2 YFSETQ. CDR3 sequence (DNA): TGCGCCAGCAGCTTGGCGGGGGGGCTCTATGAAAAACTGTTTTTT. The encoded protein is CASSLAGGLYEKLFF. The full variable domain, completed using reference TRBV5-1 and TRBJ1-4, is KAGVTQTPRYLIKTRGQQVTLSCSPISGHRSVSWYQQTPGQGLQFLFEYFSETQRNKGNFPGRFSGRQFSNSRSEMNVSTLELGDSALYLCASSLAGGLYEKLFFGSGTQLSVL.

The chain combines TRBV2 with TRBJ2-5; TRBD1 agrees at 8 bases. Germline CDR1 reads SNHLY; CDR2 reads FYNNEI. J was trimmed by 5 bases and V by 7 bases; bases with no gene match: 6. The CDR3 is 13 amino acids. The CDR3 DNA reads as TGTGCCAGCACCGCAAACAGGGGGGAGACCCAGTACTTC. Residues: CASTANRGETQYF.

This chain uses TRBV21-1 with TRBJ2-7; the table's D call, TRBD1, has no DNA check behind it. TRBV21-1 is termed a pseudogene. CDR3 size: 16 residues. The DNA for the CDR3 is TGTGCCAGCAGCAAAGAGGGAACAGGGGACTCCTACGAGCAGTACTTC. The encoded protein is CASSKEGTGDSYEQYF.

Concerning this clone: Different DNA sequences within this sample yield the same CDR3. The CDR3 region has the DNA TGTGCCAGCAGCGTAGAACTAGCGGGAGGTACAGATACGCAGTATTTT. Translated, it gives CASSVELAGGTDTQYF. The chain recombines TRBV9 with TRBJ2-3; 12 nucleotides align to TRBD2. The CDR3 is 16 amino acids. Germline CDR1 is SGDLS and CDR2 is YYNGEE. V trimming: 0 bases; J trimming: 3 bases; junction bases outside the gene matches: 2.

Comment on this clone: This CDR3 is also generated by other DNA sequences in the sample. The chain uses TRBV4-3 and TRBJ2-7; unclear D gene. Per the germline V gene, CDR1 is LGHNA and CDR2 is YSLEER. There are 14 residues in the CDR3. The V end was cut by 3 bases, the J end by 0 bases, with 9 bases between. CDR3 sequence: CASSQGLSSYEQYF. In DNA, the CDR3 is TGCGCCAGCAGCCAGGGCTTAAGCTCCTACGAGCAGTACTTC.

The CDR3 region has the DNA TGTGCCTGGAGCTTGGGGGGGCCGGCCATTCAGTACTTC. It specifies CAWSLGGPAIQYF. This sequence joins TRBV30 and TRBJ2-4, with a tentative D call TRBD2 (7 bases). Germline values: CDR1 GTSNPN, CDR2 SVGIG (reference sequence). The V gene lost 3 bases and the J gene lost 9 bases, with 15 bases spanning the gap. There are 13 residues in the CDR3.